Sequencing of this TCR beta chain was carried out in a study of OX40 agonist ivuxolimab in advanced cancers. Here immunoSEQ multiplex PCR was the method, and the copy in TCRdb shows in-frame clones only, minus some. Among under 80,000 clones, roughly 90% were seen once, and the ten largest hold over 15%. Trimming cost V 2 bases and J 6 bases, with 8 bases left between them. Germline values: CDR1 SGHVS, CDR2 FQNEAQ. The length of the CDR3 is 13 residues. The chain is built from TRBV7-8 and TRBJ1-5; no clear D. The sequences come from CD4+ or CD8+ T cells sorted from blood, collected in a trial of the OX40 agonist ivuxolimab. The sequence was obtained from an adult with an advanced solid tumor such as melanoma, head and neck, liver or kidney cancer. The CDR3 loop is CASSLSGLQPQHF. The CDR3 DNA reads as TGTGCCAGCAGCTTATCGGGCCTTCAGCCCCAGCATTTT.